This T cell receptor (beta chain) was identified in a study of naive and memory T cell subsets (dated by TCRdb to 2015 to 2018). For the study in its entirety: Sorted naive and memory T cell subsets from peripheral blood were analyzed in the study using a UMI-based, open-source pipeline for TCR alpha and beta sequencing. RNA was DNase-treated and reverse transcribed with TCR constant-region primers, mostly using SuperScript III. IgG serology results and the functional CMV T cell responses were in complete agreement. General study outcomes and caveats: In both CD4 and CD8 cells, the Gini index increased while Shannon and inverse Simpson diversity decreased from naive through CM, EM and EMRA. Following error correction, more than 95% of naive TCR sequences occurred only once, which made naive abundance distributions much steeper than those of memory subsets. A few larger clonotypes were present in naive repertoires, particularly the CD8 repertoires, and these clonotypes were possibly memory cells re-expressing CD45RA. The repertoire findings for the naive and memory subsets could not be validated, as no ground truth was available. TCR abundance followed a power law whose exponent differed between naive and memory subsets but was consistent across the three individuals. RNA-based TCR counts may be affected by expression changes linked to T cell activation and differentiation. A clonotype was defined as a single alpha or beta chain sequence rather than as a paired alpha/beta receptor.

The germline ends are 9 bases apart after V is trimmed by 4 bases and J by 2 bases. CDR3 length: 14 amino acids, cysteine to phenylalanine. Of all the DNA, just the CDR3 is kept, 42 bases in frame from base 1. CDR1 is given as LGHDT and CDR2 as YNNKEL, both from the germline V gene (reference sequence). Libraries came from UMI-ligation and nested PCR. The beta constant-region primer was an equimolar mix of two oligonucleotides covering both TRBC1 and TRBC2. The ligated cDNA went through four rounds of PCR with nested alpha and beta constant-region primers together with the SP2 primer. T4 RNA ligase 1 ligated a single-stranded oligonucleotide carrying the SP2 primer and a 12-nucleotide UMI to the cDNA 3' end. The ligation reaction was kept at 16 degrees C for roughly 20-24 hours. PCR2 was typically run as a SYBR Green qPCR and stopped at a predetermined threshold to prevent over-amplification. Agencourt AMPure XP magnetic beads were used for all purifications after the first. Library quantification was done by Qubit, followed by a TapeStation check on which the main peak was expected at around 650 bp. Pooled libraries were sequenced on an Illumina MiSeq using v2 2x251 paired-end kits, and typically 1-2 million reads were obtained per sample. Each sample library was pooled at roughly 4.4 nM, and roughly 5-8% PhiX was included to improve cluster recognition. Per the source publication's procedure: Using tag matching that tolerated one base-pair mismatch, Decombinator assigned V and J genes to FASTQ reads that had been processed by Demultiplexor. Collapsinator relied on UMIs to fix sequencing errors as well as frequency errors caused by PCR heterogeneity. CDR3Translator translated TCRs and extracted CDR3s from the conserved cysteine to the FGXG phenylalanine, flagging non-productive sequences. Gini, Shannon entropy and inverse Simpson indices were calculated on repertoires subsampled to equal numbers of UMI-defined TCRs. Power-law fits to clonotype abundance distributions were performed by maximum likelihood within the linear range. On one naive CD8 sample, the pipeline and MIGEC gave similar UMI counts, unique TCR numbers and clonal distributions. One analysis removed from the naive repertoire any naive TCRs that were also found in any memory subset from the same donor. Repertoires were searched for about 7,300 CMV-associated CDR3 sequences compiled from VDJdb and a published dataset. Starting from the raw public reads, TCRdb applied fastp trimming at Q25, assembled clones with MiXCR and retained in-frame beta chains. Each CDR3 protein gets just one entry, which takes the most common genes and DNA from the rows behind it. TCRdb assigned the V and J calls; the authors' analysis was not used. The table for this sample lists over 80,000 distinct CDR3 sequences; 10% to 12% of them were counted only once. Around 0.13% of the sample goes to the ten largest clones.

From the second PCR step onward, the TCR alpha chain libraries and the TCR beta chain libraries were amplified separately. CMV status of each donor was established by measuring IFNgamma production from CD4+ T cells after fresh PBMCs were stimulated overnight with CMV viral lysate. CD4 T cells were positively selected using Miltenyi beads, after which CD8 T cells were positively selected from the CD4-negative fraction. Cells stained for CD3, CD4, CD8, CD45RA, CD27 and a live/dead dye were sorted on a BD Aria II into four subsets by CD45RA and CD27. A few healthy volunteers provided blood, and each donor's sample was split into CD4 and CD8 T cells and then further divided into four differentiation subsets. Approximately 120 ml of peripheral blood was collected from each donor, and PBMC were isolated by Ficoll-Paque PLUS density-gradient centrifugation. Sorted cells were lysed in RLT buffer, after which RNA was extracted using a Qiagen RNeasy kit and stored at -80 degrees C.

This clonotype has a handful of counts. No cognate antigen has been identified for it. No much larger clone exists at a distance of one base, and base qualities are not known. The V and J genes are TRBV3-1 and TRBJ1-3, with the D segment identity uncertain. The sequence derives from a human donor in good health. The sample consisted of naive CD4+ T cells from blood. Sample cell subset or site, as interpreted from the label and publication: naive T cells, CD45RA high CD27+. The CDR3 loop reads CASSPAGAGNTIYF. The DNA sequence is TGTGCCAGCAGCCCGGCGGGAGCTGGAAACACCATATATTTT.